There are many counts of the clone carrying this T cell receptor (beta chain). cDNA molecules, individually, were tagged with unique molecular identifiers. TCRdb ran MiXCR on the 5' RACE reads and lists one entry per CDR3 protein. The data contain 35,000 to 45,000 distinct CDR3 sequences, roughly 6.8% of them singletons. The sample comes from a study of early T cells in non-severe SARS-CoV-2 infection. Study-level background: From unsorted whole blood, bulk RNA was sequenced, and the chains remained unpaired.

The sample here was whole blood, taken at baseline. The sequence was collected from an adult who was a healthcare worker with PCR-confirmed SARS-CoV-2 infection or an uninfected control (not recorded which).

CDR3 region: CSALPIGRNTGELFF. The CDR3 region has the DNA TGCAGTGCTCTGCCAATCGGACGGAACACCGGGGAGCTGTTTTTT. V and J are TRBV20-1 and TRBJ2-2; no definite D call. The CDR3 loop spans 15 amino acids. V gave up 5 bases and J gave up 1 base, with 14 bases separating them. Looked up from germline, CDR1 is DFQATT and CDR2 is SNEGSKA (reference sequence).